The clone carrying this TCR beta chain was seen more than once but under ten times. Its antigen remains unknown. The record originates from a study of regulatory T cells in long-lasting Graves disease. Building the TCR beta libraries relied on iRepertoire HTBI primers, and CDR3 regions underwent Arm-PCR. MiXCR was run by TCRdb on the multiplex PCR reads, yielding one entry per CDR3 protein. The data hold fewer than 600,000 distinct CDR3 sequences, with 20% to 25% observed a single time. Germline lookup yields CDR1 SGHDT and CDR2 YYEEEE. Unmatched junction bases numbered 8, after V lost 4 bases and J lost 2 bases. The CDR3 is 16 residues long. Sample time point: persistent/refractory GD, antithyroid drugs over 5 years with positive TRAb. PBMC-extracted RNA yielded the TCR library. Study observations and caveats: Persistent patients had a count of shared public clonotypes (more than 2,500) that exceeded that of new patients (around 910).

V usage is TRBV5-6 and J usage is TRBJ1-5, with 8 bases identical to TRBD1. The TCR comes from a female donor with Graves disease. Sequenced material: peripheral blood mononuclear cells (PBMCs), taken when the disease was refractory, from a patient treated with antithyroid drugs. The CDR3 bases are TGTGCCAGCAGCCTCCTGACAGGGGAGGGCAATCAGCCCCAGCATTTT. This gives the protein CASSLLTGEGNQPQHF.